Shown below are 31 T cell receptor beta chains from a single sample sequenced in a study of cytomegalovirus exposure and HLA in healthy donors. PCR was performed using 60 Vbeta and 13 Jbeta primers. Repertoires were generated with immunoSEQ multiplex PCR, while TCRdb's copy carries only in-frame clones and drops some. Of 150,000 to 200,000 clones in the sample, around 80% were seen once. Input material: PBMCs. These receptors were taken from a woman aged 40-49 years in good health and CMV-seronegative.

This rearrangement joins TRBV9 to TRBJ2-6, with TRBD1 matching 10 bases. Germline values: CDR1 SGDLS, CDR2 YYNGEE. V lost 6 bases to trimming and J lost 3 bases; unmatched junction nucleotides: 12. This CDR3 is 18 amino acids long. The DNA of the CDR3 is TGTGCCAGCATAGCTTGGGACAGGGGAATCGTTGGGGCCAACGTCCTGACTTTC. Its protein is CASIAWDRGIVGANVLTF.

The genes are TRBV28 and TRBJ1-4; D gene unclear. Germline lookup yields CDR1 MDHEN and CDR2 SYDVKM. This CDR3 contains 12 residues. V was cut by 5 bases and J by 12 bases, with 13 bases left in between. The CDR3, as DNA: TGTGCCAGCAGTCAGTTAGGAGGAGAACTGTTTTTT. This gives the protein CASSQLGGELFF. Full variable domain (remainder filled in from reference TRBV28 and TRBJ1-4): DVKVTQSSRYLVKRTGEKVFLECVQDMDHENMFWYRQDPGLGLRLIYFSYDVKMKEKGDIPEGYSVSREKKERFSLILESASTNQTSMYLCASSQLGGELFFGSGTQLSVL.

The chain carries TRBV7-2 and TRBJ2-7; D is unresolved. The V end lost 3 bases, the J end lost 4 bases, and 4 bases lay between the germline ends. In germline, CDR1 is SGHTA, CDR2 FQGNSA. The CDR3 totals 11 residues. CDR3 sequence reads: CASSFIYEQYF. Here the CDR3 DNA reads TGTGCCAGCAGCTTTATATACGAGCAGTACTTC. Combining the CDR3 with reference TRBV7-2 and TRBJ2-7 gives the whole variable domain GAGVSQSPSNKVTEKGKDVELRCDPISGHTALYWYRQSLGQGLEFLIYFQGNSAPDKSGLPSDRFSAERTGGSVSTLTIQRTQQEDSAVYLCASSFIYEQYFGPGTRLTVT.

V gene TRBV7-9 combines with J gene TRBJ1-1; unclear D gene. Germline CDR1 SEHNR, CDR2 FQNEAQ (reference sequence). This CDR3 has 13 amino acids. The V end was cut by 1 base, the J end by 6 bases, with 9 bases between. CDR3 sequence reads: CASSLDPVPEAFF. DNA of the CDR3: TGTGCCAGCAGCTTAGATCCGGTCCCTGAAGCTTTCTTT.

This rearrangement joins TRBV6-6 to TRBJ1-1; 9 nucleotides line up with TRBD1. J was trimmed by 4 bases and V by 2 bases; bases with no gene match: 8. Germline loops: CDR1 MNHNY, CDR2 SVGAGI (reference sequence). There are 16 residues in the CDR3. The CDR3 here is CASSYGGTGSLTEAFF. Here the CDR3 DNA reads TGTGCCAGCAGTTACGGGGGGACAGGGAGTCTCACTGAAGCTTTCTTT.

In DNA form, the CDR3 reads TGTGCCAGCAGTCTGGGGCAGGGGAATACCTACACCTTC. Protein sequence: CASSLGQGNTYTF. The J gene is TRBJ1-2, the V gene TRBV27, with D possibly TRBD1 on 6 matching bases. Germline V CDR1 and CDR2: MNHEY, SMNVEV (reference sequence). This CDR3 has 13 residues. Trimming pared 5 bases from V and 10 bases from J, leaving 17 bases between.

The chain uses TRBV7-6 and TRBJ2-2; D is perhaps TRBD1 (5 bases). The CDR3 is made up of 17 amino acids. The germline V and J ends were trimmed by 6 bases and 6 bases, with 23 bases remaining between them. Germline V gene lookup returns CDR1 SGHVS and CDR2 FNYEAQ. The CDR3 bases are TGTGCCAGCAGTTTCTTGACAGTGTCAAGTCGAGCCGGGGAGCTGTTTTTT. Amino acids: CASSFLTVSSRAGELFF.

The V gene is TRBV7-2, the J gene TRBJ2-7, with 7 bases fitting TRBD2. The V segment lost 4 bases and the J segment 3 bases; nucleotides outside the gene matches: 6. The germline V gene encodes CDR1 SGHTA and CDR2 FQGNSA. This CDR3 is built from 14 residues. CDR3 in amino acids: CASSSSSGSYEQYF. Written as DNA, the CDR3 is TGTGCCAGCAGCTCCTCTAGCGGAAGCTACGAGCAGTACTTC.

The chain recombines TRBV13 with TRBJ1-1, with D maybe TRBD1 (6 bases). Looked up from germline, CDR1 is PRHDT and CDR2 is FYEKMQ (reference sequence). The CDR3 is made up of 17 amino acids. Deletions cut 5 bases from V and 1 base from J, with 20 bases between. CDR3 sequence (DNA): TGTGCCAGCAGCCCAGCCCTTGGGGGAGGGGGGAACACTGAAGCTTTCTTT. It specifies CASSPALGGGGNTEAFF.

The chain links TRBV5-1 to TRBJ2-2; 9 bases match TRBD1. The trim removed 3 bases at V and 5 bases at J, leaving 11 bases unmatched. Germline-derived CDR1 and CDR2 are SGHRS and YFSETQ. This CDR3 region has 17 residues. The CDR3 spells CASSSNTQGAETGELFF. DNA of the CDR3: TGCGCCAGCAGCTCGAACACACAGGGGGCAGAAACCGGGGAGCTGTTTTTT.

The chain is built from TRBV6-1 and TRBJ2-1, with D perhaps matching TRBD2 (5 bases). The CDR3 spans 13 residues. Trimming removed 5 bases at V and 7 bases at J, with 12 bases between. The germline CDR1 and CDR2 sequences are MNHNS and SASEGT. CDR3: CASSQRTVNEQFF. CDR3 DNA: TGTGCCAGCAGTCAGCGGACGGTTAATGAGCAGTTCTTC.

The J gene is TRBJ2-3, the V gene TRBV30; D possibly corresponds to TRBD2 (5 bases). Germline assignment: CDR1 GTSNPN and CDR2 SVGIG (reference sequence). The CDR3 runs 15 residues. Deletions cut 2 bases from V and 0 bases from J, with 12 bases between. As DNA, the CDR3 is TGTGCCTGGAGTCCCCTGGCGGGCAGCACAGATACGCAGTATTTT. Amino acid sequence: CAWSPLAGSTDTQYF.

The gene calls are TRBV14 and TRBJ2-1; TRBD2 agrees at 7 bases. The V segment lost 0 bases and the J segment 5 bases; nucleotides outside the gene matches: 7. This CDR3 has 16 amino acids. In germline, CDR1 is SGHDN, CDR2 FVKESK. The CDR3 DNA is TGTGCCAGCAGCCAAGATCAGCGGGGAAAAAACAATGAGCAGTTCTTC. It yields the protein CASSQDQRGKNNEQFF.

This chain joins TRBV28 and TRBJ1-1, with TRBD1 matching over 8 bases. The CDR3 loop spans 17 amino acids. V dropped 7 bases and J dropped 5; count of bases not matched to a gene: 18. Germline V gene data show CDR1 as MDHEN and CDR2 as SYDVKM. The CDR3 nucleotides are TGTGCCAGCACACCGACGGGTCAGGGGGCGATGGGTACTGAAGCTTTCTTT. Amino acids: CASTPTGQGAMGTEAFF.

The V and J genes are TRBV7-3 and TRBJ2-4; D might be TRBD1 (6 bases). Germline V gene data show CDR1 as SGHTA and CDR2 as FQGTGA. The V gene lost 4 bases and the J gene lost 0 bases, with 25 bases spanning the gap. The CDR3 has 20 residues. The DNA for the CDR3 is TGTGCCAGCAGCTCGAAGTATCACAGGGATGAGGGTCGAGCCAAAAACATTCAGTACTTC. Translation gives CASSSKYHRDEGRAKNIQYF.

The V gene is TRBV27, the J gene TRBJ2-1, with 7 bases lining up with TRBD1. Germline-derived CDR1 and CDR2 are MNHEY and SMNVEV (reference sequence). CDR3 length equals 16 residues. Trimming took 5 bases from V and 3 from J; bases not matched to a gene: 10. The CDR3 DNA sequence: TGTGCCAGCAGTCCCGAACAGGGGAGAAACTACAATGAGCAGTTCTTC. Amino acid sequence: CASSPEQGRNYNEQFF.

This clone was detected only a few times. V usage is TRBV9 and J usage is TRBJ1-2; D may be TRBD1 (6 bases). The germline gives CDR1 SGDLS, CDR2 YYNGEE. V lost 3 bases and J lost 6, with 18 bases in between. The CDR3 spans 15 residues. CDR3 sequence reads: CASSEQGRGADGYTF. The CDR3 DNA sequence: TGTGCCAGCAGCGAACAGGGTAGGGGTGCGGATGGCTACACCTTC.

J is TRBJ2-1 and V is TRBV7-9; D remains ambiguous. The CDR3 extends over 16 amino acids. Trimming pared 2 bases from V and 4 bases from J, leaving 15 bases between. Germline V gene sequence: CDR1 SEHNR, CDR2 FQNEAQ (reference sequence). Written as DNA, the CDR3 is TGTGCCAGCAGCTTATCCTTGCAGGAACTTTACAATGAGCAGTTCTTC. Its translation is CASSLSLQELYNEQFF.

The J gene is TRBJ1-4, the V gene TRBV28; the D gene is possibly TRBD1 (6 bases). V lost 7 bases, J lost 4 bases, and 13 bases lay in between. Looked up from germline, CDR1 is MDHEN and CDR2 is SYDVKM. The CDR3 sequence is 14 residues long. CDR3 bases: TGTGCCAGCACCCGACAGGTTCTTAATGAAAAACTGTTTTTT. This translates into CASTRQVLNEKLFF.

The CDR3 is CASTHPGESTDTQYF. In DNA form, the CDR3 reads TGCGCCAGCACCCACCCAGGGGAAAGCACAGATACGCAGTATTTT. The chain carries TRBV23-1 and TRBJ2-3; possible D gene TRBD1, 6 bases. TRBV23-1 is marked as an open reading frame, function uncertain. Trimming removed 7 bases at V and 0 bases at J, with 14 bases between. CDR3 size: 15 residues.

This sequence joins TRBV6-5 and TRBJ2-5; maybe TRBD1 (5 bases). Trimming removed 6 bases at V and 1 base at J, with 9 bases between. There are 13 residues in the CDR3. The germline V gene has CDR1 MNHEY and CDR2 SVGAGI. Here the CDR3 DNA reads TGTGCCAGCAGCCCGACAGTCCAAGAGACCCAGTACTTC. Translated, it gives CASSPTVQETQYF.

The chain joins TRBV5-5 to TRBJ1-5, with D possibly being TRBD1 (5 bases). CDR1 is SGHKS, CDR2 YYEKEE, per germline (reference sequence). CDR3 length: 13 amino acids. V was pared by 0 bases and J by 5 bases, with 6 bases between. CDR3 amino acids: CASSLVRDQPQHF. Written as DNA, the CDR3 is TGTGCCAGCAGCTTGGTCAGGGATCAGCCCCAGCATTTT. The full variable domain, rest sourced from reference TRBV5-5 and TRBJ1-5, is DAGVTQSPTHLIKTRGQQVTLRCSPISGHKSVSWYQQVLGQGPQFIFQYYEKEERGRGNFPDRFSARQFPNYSSELNVNALLLGDSALYLCASSLVRDQPQHFGDGTRLSIL.

The J gene is TRBJ1-1, the V gene TRBV6-5; no definite D call. V lost 6 bases and J 4 bases, leaving 6 bases between the germline ends. The CDR3 has 11 residues. Germline V gene data show CDR1 as MNHEY and CDR2 as SVGAGI. The CDR3 region is CASSHSTEAFF. The CDR3 DNA reads as TGTGCCAGCAGCCACTCCACTGAAGCTTTCTTT.

The V call is TRBV2, the J call TRBJ2-5; 10 bases match TRBD2. The CDR3 is 14 residues long. V lost 8 bases and J lost 5; bases outside the gene matches: 8. Per germline, CDR1 SNHLY and CDR2 FYNNEI. The CDR3 is CASQEREGRETQYF. CDR3 in DNA: TGTGCCAGCCAGGAGCGGGAGGGGAGGGAGACCCAGTACTTC.

This clone occurred a few times. The chain has TRBV9 and TRBJ2-2, with 15 bases that match TRBD2. Per the germline V gene, CDR1 is SGDLS and CDR2 is YYNGEE. The CDR3 runs to 17 residues. The trim removed 4 bases at V and 5 bases at J, leaving 6 bases unmatched. The CDR3 sequence: CASSSGLAGGGTGELFF. DNA for the CDR3: TGTGCCAGCAGCTCGGGACTAGCGGGAGGTGGTACCGGGGAGCTGTTTTTT.

The V gene is TRBV7-9, the J gene TRBJ2-3; 10 nucleotides match TRBD2. J lost 5 bases, V lost 5 bases, and 19 bases had no gene match. Germline V gene sequence: CDR1 SEHNR, CDR2 FQNEAQ (reference sequence). CDR3 size: 19 residues. Here the CDR3 DNA reads TGTGCCAGCAGCCTAGGGGCTAGCGGGAGAATAACCTTAGGAGATACGCAGTATTTT. Amino acid sequence: CASSLGASGRITLGDTQYF.

The chain links TRBV9 to TRBJ2-1; 11 bases match TRBD2. Trimming at V came to 3 bases and at J to 6 bases, leaving 5 bases not matched to a gene. The CDR3 has 15 amino acids. The germline CDR1 and CDR2 sequences are SGDLS and YYNGEE. The CDR3 DNA sequence: TGTGCCAGCAGCGCGGGGGGACTAGCGGTCAATGAGCAGTTCTTC. Its translation is CASSAGGLAVNEQFF.

The V gene is TRBV6-5, the J gene TRBJ2-7, with D perhaps TRBD1 (5 bases). The germline V gene encodes CDR1 MNHEY and CDR2 SVGAGI. V dropped 4 bases and J dropped 3 bases, with 13 bases sitting between them. This CDR3 comprises 14 residues. CDR3 protein: CASSSDSNLYEQYF. CDR3 coding DNA: TGTGCCAGCAGTTCCGACAGCAACCTCTACGAGCAGTACTTC.

The rearrangement links TRBV5-8 to TRBJ2-5, with 15 bases matching TRBD2. CDR3 length: 17 residues. Trimming at V came to 4 bases and at J to 5 bases, leaving 9 bases not matched to a gene. Germline values: CDR1 SGHTS, CDR2 YDEGEE. CDR3 amino acids: CASSTGTSGRRGETQYF. CDR3 DNA: TGTGCCAGCAGCACCGGGACTAGCGGGAGGCGCGGGGAGACCCAGTACTTC.

The chain combines TRBV27 with TRBJ1-2, with 7 bases identical to TRBD1. The CDR3 covers 14 residues. Per germline, CDR1 MNHEY and CDR2 SMNVEV (reference sequence). V trimming: 5 bases; J trimming: 8 bases; junction bases outside the gene matches: 11. CDR3 amino acids: CASSQDDRAGGYTF. CDR3 DNA: TGTGCCAGCAGTCAGGATGACAGGGCGGGCGGCTACACCTTC.

V usage is TRBV15 and J usage is TRBJ1-1; D remains unclear. Trimming took off 0 bases at V and 6 bases at J, with 8 bases between the two ends. The length of the CDR3 is 13 residues. CDR1 and CDR2 from the germline V gene are LNHNV and YYDKDF (reference sequence). The chain's CDR3 is CATSRDRFAEAFF. The CDR3 coding sequence is TGTGCCACCAGCAGAGATCGTTTTGCTGAAGCTTTCTTT.